This is a list of T cell receptor beta chains from one sample in a study of CD8 T cells in ankylosing spondylitis. TCRdb re-derived calls from the 5' RACE reads in MiXCR, one entry per CDR3 protein. The profile shows around 390,000 distinct CDR3 sequences, 20% to 25% of them singletons. Sample: blood, either unsorted or a sorted T cell fraction (not recorded which). Receptors were obtained from a male donor with ankylosing spondylitis. CDR3s include the opening cysteine and the closing phenylalanine or tryptophan. A D gene is named only where the DNA matches it firmly. Clone size is shown for a subset of rows, as once, few, many or a class of expanded clone.

d_call | clone_size | j_call | v_call | cdr3_nt | cdr3_aa
TRBD2 | - | TRBJ2-3 | TRBV4-3 | TGCGCCAGCAGCCACCCGGGACTAGCGGGAGGCCGCACAGATACGCAGTATTTT | CASSHPGLAGGRTDTQYF
TRBD1 | few | TRBJ1-2 | TRBV7-9 | TGTGCCAGCACCTCGACAGGGGGAGGCTATGGCTACACCTTC | CASTSTGGGYGYTF
- | many | TRBJ2-4 | TRBV20-1 | TGCAGTGCTAGCGGCCAGTTAAGGAACATTCAGTACTTC | CSASGQLRNIQYF
TRBD2 | - | TRBJ2-1 | TRBV9 | TGTGCCAGCAGCGTAGGGGGAGGGGTTCTGGCAAGCTACAATGAGCAGTTCTTC | CASSVGGGVLASYNEQFF
TRBD2 | few | TRBJ2-1 | TRBV20-1 | TGCAGTGCCAAACGACCCGGGACTAGCGGATCCAATGAGCAGTTCTTC | CSAKRPGTSGSNEQFF
- | - | TRBJ2-3 | TRBV10-3 | TGTGCCTCCGGGCCGGGGATCACAGATACGCAGTATTTT | CASGPGITDTQYF
TRBD1 | few | TRBJ2-1 | TRBV11-3 | TGTGCCAGCAGCTTAGGGACAGGGTACGGCAATGAGCAGTTCTTC | CASSLGTGYGNEQFF
- | - | TRBJ1-1 | TRBV7-9 | TGTGCCAGCAGCTTTCTCGGCGAGAACACTGAAGCTTTCTTT | CASSFLGENTEAFF
TRBD2 | - | TRBJ2-1 | TRBV12-3/TRBV12-4 | TGTGCCAGCAGGGGTGCGGGAGGCGACTACAATGAGCAGTTCTTC | CASRGAGGDYNEQFF
TRBD1 | - | TRBJ2-7 | TRBV4-3 | TGCTGGCACAGAGATGTACTAACAGGGGGCGAGCAGTACTTC | CWHRDVLTGGEQYF
- | - | TRBJ2-3 | TRBV5-1 | TGCGCCAGCAGCAATGAGGGTGGCGAAGATACGCAGTATTTT | CASSNEGGEDTQYF
TRBD1 | - | TRBJ2-7 | TRBV4-1 | TGCGCCAGCAGCCAAGGACAGGGGGGAGCCTACGAGCAGTACTTC | CASSQGQGGAYEQYF
TRBD1 | - | TRBJ1-2 | TRBV20-1 | TGCAGCGGAGCGGGACAGGTTACCCTTGGCTACACCTTC | CSGAGQVTLGYTF
- | few | TRBJ2-7 | TRBV3-1 | TGTGCCAGCAGCCGAAGCGGCACGACTGAGCAGTACTTC | CASSRSGTTEQYF
- | - | TRBJ1-6 | TRBV7-2 | TGTGCCAGCAGCTTTTGGACGACAACTAATTCACCCCTCCACTTT | CASSFWTTTNSPLHF
- | few | TRBJ2-7 | TRBV10-3 | TGTGCCATCAGTCCTGACAGGCGAACCTACGAGCAGTACTTC | CAISPDRRTYEQYF
- | - | TRBJ2-7 | TRBV27 | TGTGCCAGCAGTCTCGTTGGGGGCCTACGAGAGCAGTACTTC | CASSLVGGLREQYF
- | few | TRBJ1-4 | TRBV30 | TGTGCCTGGAGCGCCGGGACCTCGGGTAATGAAAAACTGTTTTTT | CAWSAGTSGNEKLFF
TRBD1 | few | TRBJ1-2 | TRBV5-4 | TGTGCCAGCAGCTGGGACAGGGAGGCGGACTATGGCTACACCTTC | CASSWDREADYGYTF
- | - | TRBJ1-3 | TRBV29-1 | TGCAGCGTTAGGTACTCTGGAAACACCATATATTTT | CSVRYSGNTIYF
TRBD2 | - | TRBJ2-2 | TRBV9 | TGTGCCAGCAGCGCCGGGACTAGCGGGAGGCGAACCGGGGAGCTGTTTTTT | CASSAGTSGRRTGELFF
TRBD1 | - | TRBJ1-2 | TRBV2 | TGTGCCAGCAGCTCCCCGGGACAGGGGGCGGGGACTGGCTACACCTTC | CASSSPGQGAGTGYTF
TRBD2 | - | TRBJ2-3 | TRBV11-2 | TGTGCCAGCAGCTTCCGACTAGCGGGAGTGGATACGCAGTATTTT | CASSFRLAGVDTQYF
- | - | TRBJ2-1 | TRBV5-5 | TGTGCCAGCAGCTTCCCGCCCGGGAGCTCCTACAATGAGCAGTTCTTC | CASSFPPGSSYNEQFF
- | - | TRBJ2-7 | TRBV5-1 | TGCGCCAGCAGCTTGGTCTTTGGGACCGATCACTACGAGCAGTACTTC | CASSLVFGTDHYEQYF
TRBD1 | few | TRBJ2-3 | TRBV20-1 | TGCAGTGCTTACAGGGGGCCGAGCACAGATACGCAGTATTTT | CSAYRGPSTDTQYF
TRBD2 | - | TRBJ2-1 | TRBV11-2 | TGTGCCAGCAGCTTAGATCGGGGACTAGCGGGAGGCAATGAGCAGTTCTTC | CASSLDRGLAGGNEQFF
TRBD2 | few | TRBJ2-1 | TRBV2 | TGTGCCAGCACCGCCCTCAGCGGGAAAAACTACAATGAGCAGTTCTTC | CASTALSGKNYNEQFF
TRBD1 | - | TRBJ2-2 | TRBV5-5 | TGTGCCAGCAGCCCCCCGGGAACAGGGGGCACCGGGGAGCTGTTTTTT | CASSPPGTGGTGELFF
- | - | TRBJ2-3 | TRBV27 | TGTGCCAGCAGACCCTATGTTCAGGTAGACACGCAGTATTTT | CASRPYVQVDTQYF
- | - | TRBJ2-5 | TRBV2 | TGTGCCAGCAGTGCCTACAGGAATCAAGAGACCCAGTACTTC | CASSAYRNQETQYF
- | many | TRBJ2-7 | TRBV18 | TGTGCCAGTAGTCCGCCAGCCTCCTACGAGCAGTACTTC | CASSPPASYEQYF
TRBD2 | few | TRBJ2-5 | TRBV5-6 | TGTGCCAGCAGCGGGACTAGCGGGAGATATGAAGAGACCCAGTACTTC | CASSGTSGRYEETQYF
- | many | TRBJ2-1 | TRBV5-1 | TGCGCCAGCAGCTTGGGACAGGTGGGCTACAATGAGCAGTTCTTC | CASSLGQVGYNEQFF
TRBD1 | few | TRBJ1-6 | TRBV11-2 | TGTGCCAGCAGCTTAGAGCACAGGGGAATGGCACCCCTCCACTTT | CASSLEHRGMAPLHF
TRBD1 | - | TRBJ2-4 | TRBV12-3/TRBV12-4 | TGTGCCATCAGTTTCAGGGGGAAGGGGAACATTCAGTACTTC | CAISFRGKGNIQYF
- | - | TRBJ1-5 | TRBV7-2 | TGTGCCAGCACCATAAGGGGTGTCAATCAGCCCCAGCATTTT | CASTIRGVNQPQHF
TRBD1 | - | TRBJ1-4 | TRBV29-1 | TGCAGCGTTGACGCAGGGGGAAGGGAAAAACTGTTTTTT | CSVDAGGREKLFF
- | many | TRBJ1-2 | TRBV29-1 | TGCAGCGTTCGTTATCCCCAGGATGGCTACACCTTC | CSVRYPQDGYTF
TRBD1 | - | TRBJ1-6 | TRBV2 | TGTGCCAGCAGCGGGGGACAGGGAGGTGATTCACCCCTCCACTTT | CASSGGQGGDSPLHF
- | few | TRBJ2-7 | TRBV28 | TGTGCCAGCAGTTTGGGGGCGTCGCAGGGCGAGTCCTACGAGCAGTACTTC | CASSLGASQGESYEQYF
- | few | TRBJ2-3 | TRBV7-2 | TGTGCCAGCAGCCCCGAGTTCGGCACAGATACGCAGTATTTT | CASSPEFGTDTQYF